The 18 T cell receptor beta chains below come from one sample, sequenced in a study of blood T cells in healthy people across ages. For the second PCR, which ran for 7 to 11 cycles, a sample-barcoded 5' primer and a J-beta primer mix were used. MiXCR, applied by TCRdb to the 5' RACE reads, yields one record per CDR3 protein. Of some 1,800,000 distinct CDR3 sequences in the sample, about two fifths are singletons; the top ten hold approximately 22%. The sequencing input was blood. These receptors were collected from a human donor in good health.

V and J are TRBV7-2 and TRBJ2-1; 7 nucleotides align to TRBD1. Germline V gives CDR1 SGHTA, CDR2 FQGNSA. With V trimmed by 5 bases and J by 3 bases, 13 bases remained unmatched. This CDR3 region has 17 residues. Here the CDR3 reads CASSPWNRGVYYNEQFF. In DNA, the CDR3 is TGTGCCAGCAGCCCGTGGAACAGGGGCGTATACTACAATGAGCAGTTCTTC.

The chain combines TRBV10-3 with TRBJ2-5; D is undetermined. The germline V gene has CDR1 ENHRY and CDR2 SYGVKD. The length of the CDR3 is 16 residues. V was clipped by 3 bases and J by 4 bases, with 18 bases between them. CDR3 nucleotide sequence: TGTGCCATCAGTGAACGTAGGGCCCTCTCCGCAGAGACCCAGTACTTC. Translating gives CAISERRALSAETQYF.

This chain joins TRBV9 and TRBJ2-5; D gene ambiguous. Germline values: CDR1 SGDLS, CDR2 YYNGEE. The CDR3 has 15 amino acids. V lost 0 bases to trimming and J lost 2 bases, with 11 bases between them. DNA of the CDR3: TGTGCCAGCAGCGTAGCGCATAGTCCGCAAGAGACCCAGTACTTC. Amino acids: CASSVAHSPQETQYF.

CDR3 sequence: CATRPDWNYGYTF. Here the CDR3 DNA reads TGTGCCACCAGACCTGACTGGAACTATGGCTACACCTTC. V usage is TRBV15 and J usage is TRBJ1-2; unclear D gene. Trimming removed 6 bases from V and 2 bases from J, with 10 bases in between. In germline, CDR1 is LNHNV, CDR2 YYDKDF (reference sequence). This CDR3 is built from 13 residues.

This clonotype has more than one count but fewer than ten. This chain connects TRBV2 to TRBJ1-2, with D perhaps matching TRBD1 (5 bases). CDR3 length: 12 residues. CDR1 SNHLY and CDR2 FYNNEI come from the germline V gene. Trimming pared 2 bases from V and 8 bases from J, leaving 9 bases between. The CDR3 loop is CASSEFKGGYTF. CDR3 DNA sequence: TGTGCCAGCAGTGAATTTAAGGGGGGCTACACCTTC.

This chain uses TRBV20-1 with TRBJ2-7; 11 positions agree with TRBD1. CDR1 DFQATT and CDR2 SNEGSKA come from the germline V gene (reference sequence). The CDR3 contains 14 residues. V shed 5 bases and J 3 bases; nucleotides not matched to a gene: 6. The CDR3 region has the DNA TGCAGTGCTCCTAGGACAGGGGGCATCTACGAGCAGTACTTC. As protein: CSAPRTGGIYEQYF.

This clonotype was seen a handful of times. The chain links TRBV20-1 to TRBJ2-7; 10 bases fit TRBD2. The CDR3 runs to 14 residues. Germline CDR1 reads DFQATT; CDR2 reads SNEGSKA (reference sequence). J gave up 2 bases and V 3 bases, and 4 bases lay outside the gene matches. DNA for the CDR3: TGCAGTGCTAGTCGTAGCGGGGGGCCCTACGAGCAGTACTTC. Translated: CSASRSGGPYEQYF.

V usage is TRBV4-2 and J usage is TRBJ2-3, with D possibly called TRBD1 or TRBD2 (5 bases each). This CDR3 has 16 amino acids. The germline gives CDR1 LGHNA, CDR2 YNFKEQ. Trimming took off 2 bases at V and 5 bases at J, with 17 bases between the two ends. Here the CDR3 reads CASSQSGRGELDTQYF. The CDR3 DNA reads TGTGCCAGCAGCCAATCAGGCCGAGGGGAGTTAGATACGCAGTATTTT.

V and J are TRBV29-1 and TRBJ1-2; the D gene is possibly TRBD1 (5 bases). V was clipped by 6 bases and J by 7 bases, with 12 bases between them. This CDR3 has 11 amino acids. Germline values: CDR1 SQVTM, CDR2 ANQGSEA. In DNA form, the CDR3 reads TGCAGCGTAGCAGGGCCCTCTGGCTACACCTTC. Translated: CSVAGPSGYTF.

This clonotype turned up a few times. The chain has TRBV12-3 or TRBV12-4 and TRBJ2-4; 12 bases are shared with TRBD2. The CDR3 length is 19 residues. V shed 4 bases and J 3 bases; nucleotides not matched to a gene: 13. The CDR3 region has the DNA TGTGCCAGCAGTTACATAACTAGCGGGGGGCCGATTCGCAAAAACATTCAGTACTTC. This encodes CASSYITSGGPIRKNIQYF.

The table lists this clonotype with a few counts. J is TRBJ2-7 and V is TRBV4-3; 9 nucleotides line up with TRBD1. From germline, CDR1 is LGHNA and CDR2 YSLEER. This CDR3 comprises 16 residues. The trim removed 1 base at V and 3 bases at J, leaving 7 bases unmatched. The CDR3 loop is CASSQAPGTGYYEQYF. Written as DNA, the CDR3 is TGCGCCAGCAGCCAAGCCCCCGGGACAGGGTACTACGAGCAGTACTTC.

This clonotype was seen a single time. V gene TRBV20-1 combines with J gene TRBJ1-4; D gene ambiguous. Germline values: CDR1 DFQATT, CDR2 SNEGSKA (reference sequence). V was clipped by 3 bases and J by 8 bases, with 10 bases between them. The CDR3 loop spans 12 amino acids. Written as DNA, the CDR3 is TGCAGTGCTAGGGGAGACGCAGAAAAACTGTTTTTT. The encoded protein is CSARGDAEKLFF.

This clonotype was found a few times. V gene TRBV29-1 combines with J gene TRBJ2-5; D call uncertain. Trimming cost V 4 bases and J 5 bases, with 5 bases left between them. The CDR3 runs 10 residues. From germline, CDR1 is SQVTM and CDR2 ANQGSEA. In DNA, the CDR3 is TGCAGCGTTGTATACGAGACCCAGTACTTC. Protein product: CSVVYETQYF.

About this clonotype itself: A much larger clone is a single base away; this may be a read error. The rearrangement uses TRBV4-2 and TRBJ2-7; D may be TRBD1 (6 bases). The CDR3 length is 12 residues. Germline CDR1 LGHNA, CDR2 YNFKEQ. The CDR3 protein is CASSHRDTERYF. CDR3 coding DNA: TGTGCCAGCAGCCACCGGGACACCGAGCGGTACTTC.

This chain uses TRBV29-1 with TRBJ2-1; D gene uncertain. Deletions cut 7 bases from V and 7 bases from J, with 14 bases between. The CDR3 runs to 12 residues. Germline V lookup: CDR1 SQVTM, CDR2 ANQGSEA. The chain's CDR3 is CSASHGLNEQFF. In nucleotides, the CDR3 is TGCAGCGCATCGCATGGGCTGAATGAGCAGTTCTTC.

The chain has TRBV2 and TRBJ1-2; D ambiguous. The CDR3 totals 13 residues. Between the trimmed V and J ends, which lost 10 bases and 5 bases, there was a span of 17 bases. Germline V lookup: CDR1 SNHLY, CDR2 FYNNEI. The CDR3 nucleotides are TGTGCCAACAAGTACGAGGGTCAATATGGCTACACCTTC. Translating gives CANKYEGQYGYTF.

There are many counts of this clonotype. The chain uses TRBV28 and TRBJ2-1; 8 nucleotides align to TRBD1. CDR3 length equals 17 residues. Germline lookup yields CDR1 MDHEN and CDR2 SYDVKM. The junction had 6 bases not matched to a gene; V was cut back by 2 bases and J by 0 bases. The CDR3 nucleotides read TGTGCCAGCAGTTTAATTCGGGGACAGGTCTCCTACAATGAGCAGTTCTTC. Residues: CASSLIRGQVSYNEQFF.

This chain uses TRBV6-1 with TRBJ1-1; 7 positions agree with TRBD1. The CDR3 has 15 residues. The V gene end was trimmed by 5 bases and the J gene end by 1 base; junction bases not matched to a gene: 7. CDR1 is MNHNS and CDR2 is SASEGT in the germline V gene. The CDR3 DNA reads as TGTGCCAGCAGTCCCCCGACAGGGACGAACACTGAAGCTTTCTTT. Translated, it gives CASSPPTGTNTEAFF.